The following is a TCR beta chain sequence with its context. This sample is drawn from a study of shared clonotypes between healthy human individuals. TCRdb keeps only in-frame clones here, not all; method: immunoSEQ multiplex PCR. Of roughly 590,000 clones listed, nearly 97% are singletons. Naive-designated CD8 cells lacked CD45RO, were positively enriched for CCR7, and omitted terminally differentiated effector memory CD45RA+ cells. The CDR3 is 16 amino acids. The V end lost 4 bases, the J end lost 0 bases, and 15 bases lay between the germline ends. CDR1 is MDHEN, CDR2 SYDVKM, per germline. The chain employs TRBV28 and TRBJ2-5; D gene ambiguous. This TCR came from a woman in her thirties in good health. Sequencing was carried out using naive CD8+ T cells sorted from blood. This CDR3 reads CASSSALSQNQETQYF. The CDR3 DNA is TGTGCCAGCAGTTCCGCCCTGAGTCAGAACCAAGAGACCCAGTACTTC.